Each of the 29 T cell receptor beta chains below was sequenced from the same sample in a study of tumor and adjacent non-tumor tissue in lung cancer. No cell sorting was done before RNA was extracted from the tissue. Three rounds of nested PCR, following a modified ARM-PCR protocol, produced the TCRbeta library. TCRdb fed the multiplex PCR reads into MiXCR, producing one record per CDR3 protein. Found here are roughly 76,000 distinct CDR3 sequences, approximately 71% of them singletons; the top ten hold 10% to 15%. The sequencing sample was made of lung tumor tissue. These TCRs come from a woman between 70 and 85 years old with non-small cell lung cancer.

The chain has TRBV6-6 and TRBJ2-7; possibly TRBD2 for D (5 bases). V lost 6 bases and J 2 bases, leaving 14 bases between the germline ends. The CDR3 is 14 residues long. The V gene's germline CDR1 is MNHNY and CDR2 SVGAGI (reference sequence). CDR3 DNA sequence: TGTGCCAGCAGATCCGGGATAGGAACCTACGAGCAGTACTTC. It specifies CASRSGIGTYEQYF.

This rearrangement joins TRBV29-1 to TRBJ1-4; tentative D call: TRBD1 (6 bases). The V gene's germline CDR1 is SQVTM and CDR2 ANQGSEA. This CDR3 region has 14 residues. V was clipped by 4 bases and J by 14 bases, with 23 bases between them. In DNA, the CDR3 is TGCAGCGTTGGATCAGGGGTATCGAATGAAAGGCTGTTTTTT. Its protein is CSVGSGVSNERLFF.

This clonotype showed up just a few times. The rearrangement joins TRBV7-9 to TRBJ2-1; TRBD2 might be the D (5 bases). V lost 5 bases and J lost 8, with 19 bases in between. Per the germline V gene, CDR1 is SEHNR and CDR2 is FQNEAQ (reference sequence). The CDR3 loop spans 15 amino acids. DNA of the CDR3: TGTGCCAGCAGCCCCGAGGGTAGCAAGGCCTATGAGCAGTTCTTC. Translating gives CASSPEGSKAYEQFF.

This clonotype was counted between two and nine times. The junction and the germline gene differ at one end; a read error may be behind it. The CDR3 region is CASRASGWYTGSYDQYF. The DNA of the CDR3 is TGTGCTAGCAGAGCTAGCGGCTGGTATACAGGGTCCTACGACCAGTACTTC. V usage is TRBV6-5 and J usage is TRBJ2-7, with D possibly matching TRBD2 (7 bases). The CDR3 extends over 17 amino acids. The germline gives CDR1 MNHEY, CDR2 SVGAGI.

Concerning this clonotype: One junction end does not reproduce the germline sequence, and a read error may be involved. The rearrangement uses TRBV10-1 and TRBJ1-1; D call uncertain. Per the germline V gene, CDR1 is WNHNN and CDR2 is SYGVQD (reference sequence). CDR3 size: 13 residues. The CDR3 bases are TGCACCAGCAGTGTCACCCGGGGAACTGAAGTCTTCTTT. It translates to CTSSVTRGTEVFF.

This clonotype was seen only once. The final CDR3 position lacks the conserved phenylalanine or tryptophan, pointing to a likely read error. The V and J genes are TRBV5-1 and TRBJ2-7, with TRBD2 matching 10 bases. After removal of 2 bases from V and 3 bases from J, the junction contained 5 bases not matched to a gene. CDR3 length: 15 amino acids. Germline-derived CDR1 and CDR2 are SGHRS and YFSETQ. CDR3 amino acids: CASSFRTSGSYEQYI. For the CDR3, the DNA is TGCGCCAGCAGCTTCCGGACTAGCGGTAGCTACGAGCAGTACATA.

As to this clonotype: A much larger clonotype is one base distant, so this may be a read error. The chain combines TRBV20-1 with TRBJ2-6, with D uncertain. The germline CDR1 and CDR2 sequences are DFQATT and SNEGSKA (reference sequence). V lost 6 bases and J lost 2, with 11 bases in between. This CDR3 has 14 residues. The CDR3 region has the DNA TGCAGTGCGCCTACAAGGGCTGGGGCCAACGTCCTGACTTTC. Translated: CSAPTRAGANVLTF.

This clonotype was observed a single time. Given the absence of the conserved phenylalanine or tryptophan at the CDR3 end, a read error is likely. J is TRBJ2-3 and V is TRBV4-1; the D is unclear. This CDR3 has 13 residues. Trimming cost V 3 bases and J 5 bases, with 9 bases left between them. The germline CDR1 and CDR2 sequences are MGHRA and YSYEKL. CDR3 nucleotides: TGCGCCAGCAGCCATCCCAGGATAGATACGCAGTATTCT. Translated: CASSHPRIDTQYS.

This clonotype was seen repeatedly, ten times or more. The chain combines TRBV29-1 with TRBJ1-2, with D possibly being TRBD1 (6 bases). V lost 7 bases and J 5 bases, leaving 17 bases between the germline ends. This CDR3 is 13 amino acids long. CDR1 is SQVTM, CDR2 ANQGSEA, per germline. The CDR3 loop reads CSAPPDSTYGYTF. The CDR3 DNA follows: TGCAGCGCCCCGCCGGACAGTACTTATGGCTACACCTTC.

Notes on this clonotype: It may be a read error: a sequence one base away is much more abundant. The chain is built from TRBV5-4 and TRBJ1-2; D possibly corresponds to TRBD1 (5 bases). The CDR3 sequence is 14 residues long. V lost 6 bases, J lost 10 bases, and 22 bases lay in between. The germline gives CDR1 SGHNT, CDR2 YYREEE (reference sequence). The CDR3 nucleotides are TGTGCCAGCACGGGGGGGGTCCTGTTTCGGGACTACACCTTC. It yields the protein CASTGGVLFRDYTF. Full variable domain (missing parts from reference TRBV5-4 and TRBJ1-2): ETGVTQSPTHLIKTRGQQVTLRCSSQSGHNTVSWYQQALGQGPQFIFQYYREEENGRGNFPPRFSGLQFPNYSSELNVNALELDDSALYLCASTGGVLFRDYTFGSGTRLTVV.

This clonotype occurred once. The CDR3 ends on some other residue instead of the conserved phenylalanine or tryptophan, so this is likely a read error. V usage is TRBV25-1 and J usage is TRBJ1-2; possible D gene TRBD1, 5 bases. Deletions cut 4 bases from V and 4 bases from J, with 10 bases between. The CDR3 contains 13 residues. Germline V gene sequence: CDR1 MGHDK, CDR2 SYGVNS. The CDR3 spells CASSGRQSYGYTI. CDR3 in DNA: TGTGCCAGCAGTGGTCGACAGAGCTATGGCTACACCATC.

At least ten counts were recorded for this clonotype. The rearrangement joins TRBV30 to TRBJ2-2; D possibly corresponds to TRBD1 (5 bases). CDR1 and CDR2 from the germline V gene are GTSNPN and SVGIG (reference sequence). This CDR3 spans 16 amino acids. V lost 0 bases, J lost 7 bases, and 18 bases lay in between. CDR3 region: CAWSVRDSAAGGELFF. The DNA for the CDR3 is TGTGCCTGGAGTGTACGTGACAGCGCGGCCGGCGGGGAGCTGTTTTTT.

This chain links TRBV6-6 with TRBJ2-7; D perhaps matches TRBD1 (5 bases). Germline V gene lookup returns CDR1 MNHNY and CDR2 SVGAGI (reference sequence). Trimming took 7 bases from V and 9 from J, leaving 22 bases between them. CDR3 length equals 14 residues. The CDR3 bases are TGTGCCAGCACTGCGGACACCTTTACCGTCGGGCAGTACTTC. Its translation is CASTADTFTVGQYF.

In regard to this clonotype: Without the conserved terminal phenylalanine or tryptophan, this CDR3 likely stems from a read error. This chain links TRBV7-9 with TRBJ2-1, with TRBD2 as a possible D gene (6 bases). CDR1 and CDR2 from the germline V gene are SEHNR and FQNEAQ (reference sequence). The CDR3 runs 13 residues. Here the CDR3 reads CSTSYKGLGGQFS. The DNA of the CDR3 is TGTTCGACTAGTTACAAAGGGTTGGGTGGGCAGTTCTCC.

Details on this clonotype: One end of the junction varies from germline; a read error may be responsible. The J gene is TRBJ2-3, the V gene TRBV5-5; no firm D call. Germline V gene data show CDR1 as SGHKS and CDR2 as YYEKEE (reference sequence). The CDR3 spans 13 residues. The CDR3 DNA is TGTCCCAGCAGCCACAACAGTCCAGATACGCAATATTTT. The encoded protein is CPSSHNSPDTQYF.

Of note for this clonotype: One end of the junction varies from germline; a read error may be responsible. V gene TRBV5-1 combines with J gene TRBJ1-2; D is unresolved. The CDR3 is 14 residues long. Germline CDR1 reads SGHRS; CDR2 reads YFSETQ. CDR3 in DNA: TGCGCCGGCAGATTGTGGAGACGGAACTATGGCTACACCTTC. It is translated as CAGRLWRRNYGYTF. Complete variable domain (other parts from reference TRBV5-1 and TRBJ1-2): KAGVTQTPRYLIKTRGQQVTLSCSPISGHRSVSWYQQTPGQGLQFLFEYFSETQRNKGNFPGRFSGRQFSNSRSEMNVSTLELGDSALYLCAGRLWRRNYGYTFGSGTRLTVV.

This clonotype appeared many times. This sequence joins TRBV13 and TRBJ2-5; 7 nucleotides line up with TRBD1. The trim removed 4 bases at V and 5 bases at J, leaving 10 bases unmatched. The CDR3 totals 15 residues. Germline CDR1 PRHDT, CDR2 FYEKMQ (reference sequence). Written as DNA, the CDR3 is TGTGCCAGCAGCTCGCGACAGGGTAGTTTGGAGACCCAGTACTTC. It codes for CASSSRQGSLETQYF.

CDR3 residues: CSARDSAGVSGTQYF. DNA of the CDR3: TGCAGTGCTAGAGATAGCGCGGGAGTCTCAGGTACGCAGTATTTT. V and J are TRBV20-1 and TRBJ2-3, with 7 bases fitting TRBD2. V lost 0 bases to trimming and J lost 8 bases; unmatched junction nucleotides: 11. This CDR3 has 15 amino acids. Germline lookup yields CDR1 DFQATT and CDR2 SNEGSKA (reference sequence).

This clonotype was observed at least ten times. The CDR3 region is CSATGPTISIANYGYTF. The CDR3 region has the DNA TGCAGTGCTACGGGACCGACCATTTCCATAGCTAACTATGGCTACACCTTC. The rearrangement links TRBV20-1 to TRBJ1-2, with D perhaps matching TRBD1 (5 bases). Deletions cut 4 bases from V and 0 bases from J, with 21 bases between. This CDR3 comprises 17 residues. Germline V lookup: CDR1 DFQATT, CDR2 SNEGSKA (reference sequence).

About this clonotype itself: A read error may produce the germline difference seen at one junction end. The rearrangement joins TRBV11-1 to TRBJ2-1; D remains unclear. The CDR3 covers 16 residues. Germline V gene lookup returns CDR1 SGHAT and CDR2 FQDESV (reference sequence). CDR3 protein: CASSLNMADAYNEQSF. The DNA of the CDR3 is TGTGCCAGCAGCCTAAATATGGCGGATGCCTACAATGAGCAGTCCTTC.

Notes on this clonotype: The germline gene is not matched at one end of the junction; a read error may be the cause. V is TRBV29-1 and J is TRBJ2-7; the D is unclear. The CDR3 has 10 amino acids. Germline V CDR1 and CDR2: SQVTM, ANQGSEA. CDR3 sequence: CSAVQHERYF. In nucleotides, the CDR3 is TGCAGCGCTGTGCAGCACGAGCGGTACTTC.

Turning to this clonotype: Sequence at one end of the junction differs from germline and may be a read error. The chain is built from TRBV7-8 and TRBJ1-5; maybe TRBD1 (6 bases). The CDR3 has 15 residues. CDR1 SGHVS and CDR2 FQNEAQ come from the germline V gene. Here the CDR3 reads CACSSFGGTNRPQHF. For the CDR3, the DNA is TGTGCCTGCAGCTCCTTTGGGGGCACCAATCGGCCCCAGCATTTT. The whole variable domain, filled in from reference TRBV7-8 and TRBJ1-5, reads GAGVSQSPRYKVAKRGQDVALRCDPISGHVSLFWYQQALGQGPEFLTYFQNEAQLDKSGLPSDRFFAERPEGSVSTLKIQRTQQEDSAVYLCACSSFGGTNRPQHFGDGTRLSIL.

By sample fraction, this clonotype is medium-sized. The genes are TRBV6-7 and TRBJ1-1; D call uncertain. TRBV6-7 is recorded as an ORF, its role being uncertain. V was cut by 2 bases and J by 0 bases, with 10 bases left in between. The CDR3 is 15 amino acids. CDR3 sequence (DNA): TGTGCCAGCAGTTACATGCGCACAGTGAACACTGAAGCTTTCTTT. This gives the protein CASSYMRTVNTEAFF.

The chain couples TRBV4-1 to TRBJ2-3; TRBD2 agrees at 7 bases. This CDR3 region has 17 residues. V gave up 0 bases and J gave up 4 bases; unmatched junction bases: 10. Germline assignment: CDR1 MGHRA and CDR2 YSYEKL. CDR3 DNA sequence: TGCGCCAGCAGCCAAGATGAAGTAGTGGGAGGGGCAGATACGCAGTATTTT. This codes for CASSQDEVVGGADTQYF.

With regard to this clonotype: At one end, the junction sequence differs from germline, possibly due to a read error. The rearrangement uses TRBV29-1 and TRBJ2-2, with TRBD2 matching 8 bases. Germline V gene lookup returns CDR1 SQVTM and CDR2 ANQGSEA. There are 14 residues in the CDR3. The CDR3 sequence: CSVVNSGKTGELYF. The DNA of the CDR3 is TGCAGCGTTGTGAATAGCGGGAAAACCGGGGAGCTGTATTTT.

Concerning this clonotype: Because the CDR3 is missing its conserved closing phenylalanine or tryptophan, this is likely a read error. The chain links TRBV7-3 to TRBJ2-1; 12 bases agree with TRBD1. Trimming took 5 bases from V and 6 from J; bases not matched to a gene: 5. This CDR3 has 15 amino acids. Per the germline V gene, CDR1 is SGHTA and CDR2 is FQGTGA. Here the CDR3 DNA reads TGTGCCAGCAGCAAGCCGGGACAGGGGGCCAATGAGCAGTTCTAC. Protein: CASSKPGQGANEQFY.

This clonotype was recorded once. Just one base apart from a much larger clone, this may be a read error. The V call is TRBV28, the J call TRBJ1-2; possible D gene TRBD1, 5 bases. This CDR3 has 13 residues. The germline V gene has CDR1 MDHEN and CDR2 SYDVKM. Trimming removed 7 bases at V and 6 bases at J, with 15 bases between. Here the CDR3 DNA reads TGTGCCAGCAACGAACGGGTGGGGGATGGCTACACCTTC. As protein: CASNERVGDGYTF.

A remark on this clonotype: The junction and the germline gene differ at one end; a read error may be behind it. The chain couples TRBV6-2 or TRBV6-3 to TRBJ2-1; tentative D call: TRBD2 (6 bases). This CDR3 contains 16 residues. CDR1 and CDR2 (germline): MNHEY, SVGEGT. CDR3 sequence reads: CVSSWRGSSSYDEQFF. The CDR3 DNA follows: TGTGTCAGCAGTTGGAGGGGCTCCAGCTCCTACGATGAGCAGTTCTTC.

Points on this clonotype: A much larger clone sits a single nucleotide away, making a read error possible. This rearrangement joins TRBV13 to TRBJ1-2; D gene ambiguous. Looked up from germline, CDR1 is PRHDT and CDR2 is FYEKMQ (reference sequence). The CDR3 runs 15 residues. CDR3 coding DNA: TGTGCCAGCAACTTAGGGATGGGTTTTTACTATGGCTACACCTTC. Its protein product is CASNLGMGFYYGYTF.